This T cell receptor beta chain was sequenced for a study of blood T cell repertoires in COVID-19. Study in general: Italy, Spain and the United States were the sources of the convalescent and acute COVID-19 samples. Sources were T cells, B-cell-depleted T cells, or PBMCs; the material itself was cDNA or gDNA.

Per the authors' pipeline: The assay estimated nucleated cells by amplifying reference gene primers. This table comes from immunoSEQ multiplex PCR, and its TCRdb copy is limited to in-frame clones, with some not included. V, J and clone size reflect that table, while D and trimming were determined from the DNA. The sample yields around 190,000 clones, approximately 89% seen once. Per the germline V gene, CDR1 is LNHDA and CDR2 is SQIVND (reference sequence). Trimming cost V 5 bases and J 5 bases, with 7 bases left between them. The CDR3 totals 13 residues. The sequence derives from a woman aged 60 to 75 with acute or convalescent COVID-19. Input material: peripheral blood. The V gene is TRBV19, the J gene TRBJ1-6; possibly TRBD1 for D (5 bases). CDR3 DNA sequence: TGTGCCAGTAGTGACAGCAATAATTCACCCCTCCACTTT. This gives the protein CASSDSNNSPLHF.